Described below is a single T cell receptor (beta chain) sequence and its context. The sample is drawn from a study of control samples from healthy donors and cancer patients. V shed 5 bases and J 5 bases; nucleotides not matched to a gene: 8. Germline V lookup: CDR1 SGHTA, CDR2 FQGNSA. The length of the CDR3 is 15 residues. Libraries were prepared by immunoSEQ multiplex PCR; TCRdb keeps only in-frame clonotypes and omits some of them. The sample consists of 110,000 to 150,000 clones, about 94% of them appearing once. What was sequenced was PBMCs. The sequence was collected from a man aged 55 to 70 with colorectal cancer. V and J are TRBV7-2 and TRBJ1-4; TRBD1 matches 7 bases. The CDR3 spells CASSPPGQRNEKLFF. The CDR3 DNA follows: TGTGCCAGCAGCCCCCCGGGACAGAGGAATGAAAAACTGTTTTTT.